The 27 T cell receptor beta chains given below trace back to one sample, sequenced in a study of neoadjuvant anti-PD-1 for oral cavity cancer. The table came from immunoSEQ multiplex PCR; TCRdb's copy has only in-frame clones and leaves some out. The sample yields around 68,000 clones, 80% to 90% seen once. Regarding time point: after neoadjuvant nivolumab, at surgical resection. The sequenced sample was PBMCs, obtained after nivolumab (anti-PD-1) treatment. The receptors here all came from a person between 40 and 85 years old with oral cavity squamous cell carcinoma.

The chain carries TRBV6-1 and TRBJ1-1, with no clear D. CDR3 length equals 12 residues. Trimming removed 5 bases at V and 7 bases at J, with 11 bases between. The germline V gene has CDR1 MNHNS and CDR2 SASEGT. This chain's CDR3 is CASSPTRGEAFF. The DNA for the CDR3 is TGTGCCAGCAGTCCGACCCGGGGTGAAGCTTTCTTT.

This chain joins TRBV5-1 and TRBJ2-1; 14 nucleotides agree with TRBD2. The CDR3 covers 15 residues. The V segment lost 4 bases and the J segment 6 bases; nucleotides outside the gene matches: 3. Germline assignment: CDR1 SGHRS and CDR2 YFSETQ. The CDR3 sequence: CASSEGLAGVNEQFF. The CDR3 coding sequence is TGCGCCAGCAGCGAGGGACTAGCGGGAGTCAATGAGCAGTTCTTC.

The chain couples TRBV10-2 to TRBJ2-1, with 10 bases aligning to TRBD2. Germline CDR1 reads WSHSY; CDR2 reads SAAADI. This CDR3 comprises 17 residues. V shed 3 bases, J shed 0 bases, and the junction held 5 bases outside the gene matches. CDR3 DNA: TGCGCCAGCAGTGATGCGGCTAGCGGGAGCTCCTACAATGAGCAGTTCTTC. Protein product: CASSDAASGSSYNEQFF.

The gene calls are TRBV7-9 and TRBJ2-3; 7 nucleotides align to TRBD2. The ends lost 5 bases at V and 6 bases at J; junction bases unmatched: 14. The length of the CDR3 is 16 residues. Germline assignment: CDR1 SEHNR and CDR2 FQNEAQ (reference sequence). CDR3 residues: CASSDSGTATGDTQYF. Written as DNA, the CDR3 is TGTGCCAGCAGCGACAGCGGGACCGCCACGGGGGATACGCAGTATTTT.

J is TRBJ2-2 and V is TRBV5-6; unclear D gene. CDR1 SGHDT and CDR2 YYEEEE come from the germline V gene. CDR3 length equals 12 residues. Trimming stripped 1 base from V and 7 bases from J, with 5 bases between. The CDR3 DNA reads as TGTGCCAGCAGCTTGCGGGTCGGGGAGCTGTTTTTT. Translating gives CASSLRVGELFF.

In its sample, this clone was seen once. The gene calls are TRBV5-1 and TRBJ1-4; D gene uncertain. From germline, CDR1 is SGHRS and CDR2 YFSETQ. Trimming shortened V by 0 bases and J by 5 bases, and 11 bases separated the two germline ends. This CDR3 spans 15 amino acids. CDR3 sequence reads: CASSLAGQPNEKLFF. DNA of the CDR3: TGCGCCAGCAGCTTGGCTGGCCAGCCGAATGAAAAACTGTTTTTT.

The rearrangement links TRBV15 to TRBJ1-3, with D hard to call. The CDR3 totals 16 residues. V lost 0 bases and J 2 bases, leaving 11 bases between the germline ends. Germline V gene sequence: CDR1 LNHNV, CDR2 YYDKDF (reference sequence). This chain's CDR3 is CATSRDGQATGNTIYF. The DNA for the CDR3 is TGTGCCACCAGCAGAGATGGGCAGGCCACTGGAAACACCATATATTTT.

This chain uses TRBV5-6 with TRBJ2-3; D ambiguous. The CDR3 consists of 16 residues. Germline lookup yields CDR1 SGHDT and CDR2 YYEEEE. V was clipped by 0 bases and J by 2 bases, with 13 bases between them. CDR3 sequence reads: CASSLASNSNTDTQYF. DNA of the CDR3: TGTGCCAGCAGCTTGGCCTCCAACAGCAACACAGATACGCAGTATTTT. The full variable domain, in which reference TRBV5-6 and TRBJ2-3 provide the parts outside the CDR3, is DAGVTQSPTHLIKTRGQQVTLRCSPKSGHDTVSWYQQALGQGPQFIFQYYEEEERQRGNFPDRFSGHQFPNYSSELNVNALLLGDSALYLCASSLASNSNTDTQYFGPGTRLTVL.

The rearrangement uses TRBV27 and TRBJ2-7; D is possibly TRBD1 or TRBD2 (5 bases each). Per germline, CDR1 MNHEY and CDR2 SMNVEV (reference sequence). The V and J ends lost 2 bases and 0 bases respectively, with 23 bases between them. CDR3 size: 19 residues. In DNA form, the CDR3 reads TGTGCCAGCAGTTTAGGGCCCAGCGGCGGTCAGGGCCTCTCCTACGAGCAGTACTTC. It encodes CASSLGPSGGQGLSYEQYF.

The genes are TRBV21-1 and TRBJ2-7; TRBD1 is the table's D call, not checked against the DNA. TRBV21-1 is listed as a pseudogene. CDR3 length: 10 amino acids. The CDR3 region is CATNQYEQYF. The DNA of the CDR3 is TGTGCCACAAACCAGTACGAGCAGTACTTC.

The CDR3 protein is CAWSAPYRGLLNTGELFF. Written as DNA, the CDR3 is TGTGCCTGGAGTGCCCCTTACAGGGGACTACTAAACACCGGGGAGCTGTTTTTT. This chain links TRBV30 with TRBJ2-2; D may be TRBD1 or TRBD2 (7 bases each). This CDR3 is built from 18 residues. Germline V CDR1 and CDR2: GTSNPN, SVGIG (reference sequence). With 1 base removed from V and 2 bases from J, the gap between germline ends came to 20 bases.

V and J are TRBV19 and TRBJ2-5; 10 bases are a match to TRBD2. CDR1 is LNHDA and CDR2 is SQIVND in the germline V gene (reference sequence). With 6 bases clipped from V and 5 bases from J, the junction kept 9 bases outside the gene matches. The CDR3 is 15 amino acids. CDR3 protein: CASSRTSGVGETQYF. In DNA form, the CDR3 reads TGTGCCAGTAGCAGGACTAGCGGAGTAGGCGAGACCCAGTACTTC. Together with reference TRBV19 and TRBJ2-5, the CDR3 gives the full variable domain: DGGITQSPKYLFRKEGQNVTLSCEQNLNHDAMYWYRQDPGQGLRLIYYSQIVNDFQKGDIAEGYSVSREKKESFPLTVTSAQKNPTAFYLCASSRTSGVGETQYFGPGTRLLVL.

This clone was detected many times. The chain has TRBV28 and TRBJ1-1; D not certain. Trimming left V 3 bases short and J 1 base short, with 24 bases between. Looked up from germline, CDR1 is MDHEN and CDR2 is SYDVKM. The CDR3 totals 19 residues. The CDR3 DNA follows: TGTGCCAGCAGTTTCACGCCATTGTCAAGGGATTTAGGGAACACTGAAGCTTTCTTT. Translated: CASSFTPLSRDLGNTEAFF.

In the case of this clone: The junction departs from the called germline gene at one end, perhaps through a read error. The rearrangement joins TRBV7-7 to TRBJ2-7; 7 bases fit TRBD1. The CDR3 contains 13 residues. CDR1 is SSHAT, CDR2 FNYEAQ, per germline (reference sequence). DNA for the CDR3: TGTGCTAGCAGTACCGACAGGACAGGAGAGCAGTACTTC. This codes for CASSTDRTGEQYF. Combining the CDR3 with reference TRBV7-7 and TRBJ2-7 gives the whole variable domain GAGVSQSPRYKVTKRGQDVTLRCDPISSHATLYWYQQALGQGPEFLTYFNYEAQPDKSGLPSDRFSAERPEGSISTLTIQRTEQRDSAMYRCASSTDRTGEQYFGPGTRLTVT.

The rearrangement uses TRBV28 and TRBJ2-7, with 10 bases aligning to TRBD2. The CDR3 extends over 15 amino acids. CDR1 and CDR2 from the germline V gene are MDHEN and SYDVKM. V shed 6 bases and J 0 bases; nucleotides not matched to a gene: 5. In DNA form, the CDR3 reads TGTGCCAGCAGCCTAGCGGGAGCCTCCTCCTACGAGCAGTACTTC. Encoded protein: CASSLAGASSYEQYF. The whole variable domain, filled in from reference TRBV28 and TRBJ2-7, reads DVKVTQSSRYLVKRTGEKVFLECVQDMDHENMFWYRQDPGLGLRLIYFSYDVKMKEKGDIPEGYSVSREKKERFSLILESASTNQTSMYLCASSLAGASSYEQYFGPGTRLTVT.

This clone appeared once. CDR3 nucleotides: TGCGCCAGCAGTGACCAAAAGGGGGGTTGGACTGAAGCTTTCTTT. Its translation is CASSDQKGGWTEAFF. The chain has TRBV10-1 and TRBJ1-1, with D perhaps TRBD1 (6 bases). From germline, CDR1 is WNHNN and CDR2 SYGVQD (reference sequence). The CDR3 sequence is 15 residues long. Trimming removed 3 bases at V and 5 bases at J, with 16 bases between.

The chain links TRBV2 to TRBJ1-5, with D hard to call. This CDR3 has 16 amino acids. Germline V gives CDR1 SNHLY, CDR2 FYNNEI. V lost 4 bases and J 4 bases, leaving 17 bases between the germline ends. In DNA form, the CDR3 reads TGTGCCAGCAGTGCAGTTTATTGGCAGATTAATCAGCCCCAGCATTTT. As protein: CASSAVYWQINQPQHF.

The V and J genes are TRBV5-1 and TRBJ2-7, with TRBD2 as a possible D gene (7 bases). The V gene's germline CDR1 is SGHRS and CDR2 YFSETQ. This CDR3 has 21 amino acids. V lost 5 bases, J lost 3 bases, and 36 bases lay in between. CDR3 nucleotides: TGCGCCAGCAGTCCTTATTCAGTGAGGGGGTCTAGCGGACCTACTTTCTACGAGCAGTACTTC. Its translation is CASSPYSVRGSSGPTFYEQYF.

The chain is built from TRBV5-4 and TRBJ2-7; no firm D call. The CDR3 spans 12 residues. V was shortened by 5 bases and J by 3 bases, with 9 bases between the two germline ends. Germline V gene data show CDR1 as SGHNT and CDR2 as YYREEE (reference sequence). In DNA form, the CDR3 reads TGTGCCAGCAGTCTGGACGGCTACGAGCAGTACTTC. It yields the protein CASSLDGYEQYF. Variable domain in full (rest from reference TRBV5-4 and TRBJ2-7): ETGVTQSPTHLIKTRGQQVTLRCSSQSGHNTVSWYQQALGQGPQFIFQYYREEENGRGNFPPRFSGLQFPNYSSELNVNALELDDSALYLCASSLDGYEQYFGPGTRLTVT.

This rearrangement joins TRBV29-1 to TRBJ2-1; D possibly matches TRBD1 or TRBD2 (5 bases each). Germline CDR1 is SQVTM and CDR2 is ANQGSEA. This CDR3 contains 14 residues. V dropped 5 bases and J dropped 6 bases, with 17 bases sitting between them. In DNA form, the CDR3 reads TGCAGCGTTTTGATTGGGGTTGGGACCAATGAGCAGTTCTTC. As protein: CSVLIGVGTNEQFF.

The chain uses TRBV30 and TRBJ2-3, with TRBD2 identical over 7 bases. Germline lookup yields CDR1 GTSNPN and CDR2 SVGIG (reference sequence). Germline trimming cut 8 bases from V and 6 bases from J; bases unmatched to any gene: 11. The CDR3 totals 13 residues. CDR3 DNA sequence: TGTGCCAAAAGTCTGGGGGGAGGGGATACGCAGTATTTT. This codes for CAKSLGGGDTQYF.

The chain has TRBV15 and TRBJ1-3; the D gene is possibly TRBD1 (6 bases). Trimming removed 1 base at V and 7 bases at J, with 14 bases between. In germline, CDR1 is LNHNV, CDR2 YYDKDF (reference sequence). The CDR3 spans 15 residues. The CDR3 DNA reads TGTGCCACCAGCAGAGTCGGGGGCCGGGGCAACACCATATATTTT. As protein: CATSRVGGRGNTIYF. The whole variable domain, remainder taken from reference TRBV15 and TRBJ1-3, is DAMVIQNPRYQVTQFGKPVTLSCSQTLNHNVMYWYQQKSSQAPKLLFHYYDKDFNNEADTPDNFQSRRPNTSFCFLDIRSPGLGDTAMYLCATSRVGGRGNTIYFGEGSWLTVV.

The chain recombines TRBV29-1 with TRBJ1-5; D gene unclear. This CDR3 is 13 amino acids long. V was cut by 1 base and J by 9 bases, with 13 bases left in between. CDR1 SQVTM and CDR2 ANQGSEA come from the germline V gene. The CDR3 loop is CSVEVGRGGPQHF. The CDR3 nucleotides read TGCAGCGTTGAAGTGGGCCGCGGCGGGCCCCAGCATTTT.

V usage is TRBV19 and J usage is TRBJ1-1; 12 bases fit TRBD1. The CDR3 is 16 amino acids. Germline lookup yields CDR1 LNHDA and CDR2 SQIVND (reference sequence). The J segment lost 3 bases and the V segment lost 8 bases, leaving 10 bases of the junction unmatched. The CDR3 bases are TGTGCCAGTTCGCCGGGACAGGGGGCTATGGACACTGAAGCTTTCTTT. It encodes CASSPGQGAMDTEAFF.

This chain connects TRBV2 to TRBJ1-2; 7 nucleotides line up with TRBD1. Germline CDR1 SNHLY, CDR2 FYNNEI. V gave up 5 bases and J gave up 4 bases; unmatched junction bases: 4. The CDR3 extends over 13 amino acids. CDR3 DNA sequence: TGTGCCAGCAGTATGGGACAGCCCTATGGCTACACCTTC. Residues: CASSMGQPYGYTF.

This chain joins TRBV13 and TRBJ2-5, with 7 bases lining up with TRBD2. Germline V gene data show CDR1 as PRHDT and CDR2 as FYEKMQ (reference sequence). The CDR3 is 15 residues long. The J segment lost 2 bases and the V segment lost 4 bases, leaving 7 bases of the junction unmatched. This chain's CDR3 is CASSWIFGRQETQYF. CDR3 coding DNA: TGTGCCAGCAGCTGGATATTCGGGAGGCAAGAGACCCAGTACTTC.

The chain uses TRBV5-1 and TRBJ2-5; maybe TRBD1 (5 bases). Trimming removed 0 bases at V and 2 bases at J, with 11 bases between. The CDR3 runs to 15 residues. CDR1 and CDR2 (germline): SGHRS, YFSETQ. Written as DNA, the CDR3 is TGCGCCAGCAGCTTGGCGGGCAGGGCTCAAGAGACCCAGTACTTC. It is translated as CASSLAGRAQETQYF.